Listed here are 19 T cell receptor beta chains from one sample, sequenced in a study of spatial heterogeneity in lung cancer. Regarding the study as a whole: How many expanded intratumoral alpha and beta TCRs were present tracked the tumor mutation count, which was a count of nonsynonymous mutations.

Their antigens remain unidentified. One entry per CDR3 protein results from TCRdb running MiXCR on the 5' RACE reads. The sample shows about 11,000 distinct CDR3 sequences, 5.2% of them seen only once. As to time point: sample taken at primary tumor resection. The sample was lung tumor tissue, taken at surgery. These receptors came from a male donor with early-stage non-small cell lung cancer.

This clonotype was recorded many times. This beta chain came through as a stray read in a library set up for alpha chains, and its size says little. CDR3 DNA: TGCAGAACTCGGGGTAGGGGTTGGTATGGCTACACCTTC. Amino acids: CRTRGRGWYGYTF. The rearrangement links TRBV29-1 to TRBJ1-2; weak D call: TRBD1 (5 bases). The CDR3 has 13 residues. The germline V gene has CDR1 SQVTM and CDR2 ANQGSEA.

This clonotype was seen at least ten times. As an off-target read in a library built for alpha chains, this beta chain has a frequency of little significance. This chain connects TRBV20-1 to TRBJ1-3; the D is unclear. This CDR3 has 14 residues. Germline lookup yields CDR1 DFQATT and CDR2 SNEGSKA (reference sequence). V lost 3 bases and J lost 2, with 11 bases in between. The CDR3 DNA is TGCAGTGCTAGGGCCCATCGTACTGGAAACACCATATATTTT. Amino acids: CSARAHRTGNTIYF.

This clonotype was observed many times. This beta chain lies outside the target of a library built for alpha chains; its clone size means little. V usage is TRBV29-1 and J usage is TRBJ1-2; TRBD1 aligns across 7 bases. Losses at the gene ends were 4 bases for V and 6 bases for J; bases not matched to a gene: 8. Germline loops: CDR1 SQVTM, CDR2 ANQGSEA. The CDR3 runs to 13 residues. The CDR3 here is CSVVRDSYNGYTF. CDR3 DNA sequence: TGCAGCGTTGTACGGGACAGCTATAATGGCTACACCTTC.

This clonotype appeared many times. The library was designed around alpha chains, so this beta chain is a stray read whose abundance carries little weight. The rearrangement links TRBV3-1 to TRBJ1-5, with 7 nucleotides matching TRBD1. CDR1 is LGHDT and CDR2 is YNNKEL in the germline V gene (reference sequence). Unmatched junction bases numbered 3, after V lost 0 bases and J lost 4 bases. This CDR3 is 15 amino acids long. CDR3 bases: TGTGCCAGCAGCCAAGATTCGACAGGGAATCAGCCCCAGCATTTT. Its translation is CASSQDSTGNQPQHF.

As for this clonotype: This beta chain was picked up by a library intended for alpha chains and is off target, so its count carries little meaning. V usage is TRBV20-1 and J usage is TRBJ1-2; 8 bases are a match to TRBD1. Germline lookup yields CDR1 DFQATT and CDR2 SNEGSKA (reference sequence). The J segment lost 4 bases and the V segment lost 1 base, leaving 5 bases of the junction unmatched. The CDR3 is 14 residues long. CDR3 sequence (DNA): TGCAGTGCTAGAGTGGCAGGGGGCGCCTATGGCTACACCTTC. Protein sequence: CSARVAGGAYGYTF.

The sample holds a few counts of this clonotype. This beta chain came through as a stray read in a library set up for alpha chains, and its size says little. The chain uses TRBV20-1 and TRBJ2-7; a possible D gene is TRBD2 (6 bases). Per germline, CDR1 DFQATT and CDR2 SNEGSKA (reference sequence). CDR3 size: 13 residues. V lost 1 base, J lost 6 bases, and 13 bases lay in between. CDR3: CSARALGLSEQYF. As DNA, the CDR3 is TGCAGTGCTAGAGCCCTTGGACTATCCGAGCAGTACTTC.

This clonotype was recorded many times. This beta chain appears as a stray read in a library generated for alpha chains; its size is not informative. The chain carries TRBV7-2 and TRBJ1-1; D not resolved. The V end was cut by 6 bases, the J end by 1 base, with 9 bases between. The CDR3 sequence is 13 residues long. Germline V gene data show CDR1 as SGHTA and CDR2 as FQGNSA. CDR3 region: CASSEQKNTEAFF. DNA for the CDR3: TGTGCCAGCAGTGAACAGAAGAACACTGAAGCTTTCTTT.

This clonotype is termed large. As an off-target read in a library built for alpha chains, this beta chain has a frequency of little significance. V is TRBV29-1 and J is TRBJ1-1, with D tentatively TRBD1 (6 bases). The germline V gene has CDR1 SQVTM and CDR2 ANQGSEA. The CDR3 extends over 12 amino acids. The V end lost 6 bases, the J end lost 4 bases, and 12 bases lay between the germline ends. DNA of the CDR3: TGCAGCGTGAGACAGGAGCTCACTGAAGCTTTCTTT. Its protein is CSVRQELTEAFF. Based on the CDR3 plus reference TRBV29-1 and TRBJ1-1, the full variable domain is SAVISQKPSRDICQRGTSLTIQCQVDSQVTMMFWYRQQPGQSLTLIATANQGSEATYESGFVIDKFPISRPNLTFSTLTVSNMSPEDSSIYLCSVRQELTEAFFGQGTRLTVV.

In this sample, this clonotype turned up many times. This beta chain is a stray read from a library made for alpha chains; its abundance is not meaningful. This chain links TRBV27 with TRBJ2-7, with D unclear. The CDR3 contains 15 residues. The germline V and J ends were trimmed by 6 bases and 0 bases, with 15 bases remaining between them. The germline V gene has CDR1 MNHEY and CDR2 SMNVEV (reference sequence). CDR3 region: CASSYDMRSSYEQYF. In DNA, the CDR3 is TGTGCCAGCAGCTATGACATGCGGAGCTCCTACGAGCAGTACTTC.

By share of the sample, this clonotype is medium-sized (0.01 to 0.1%). This beta chain is an unintended read in a library built for alpha chains; its size means little. The chain is built from TRBV5-8 and TRBJ1-6, with TRBD1 matching over 7 bases. This CDR3 comprises 15 residues. Germline V gene lookup returns CDR1 SGHTS and CDR2 YDEGEE. Unmatched junction bases numbered 5, after V lost 0 bases and J lost 8 bases. DNA of the CDR3: TGTGCCAGCAGCTTGGAGGGACAGTTGTATTCACCCCTCCACTTT. Translated: CASSLEGQLYSPLHF.

There are many counts of this clonotype. Within a library made for alpha chains, this beta chain is off target, and its count is uninformative. The DNA of the CDR3 is TGTGCCACCAGTGCGGGACTAGCAACGGAGACCCAGTACTTC. This sequence encodes CATSAGLATETQYF. The chain has TRBV24-1 and TRBJ2-5, with 9 bases lining up with TRBD2. J was trimmed by 5 bases and V by 5 bases; bases with no gene match: 5. Germline CDR1 reads KGHDR; CDR2 reads SFDVKD. The CDR3 has 14 residues.

This clonotype showed up many times. Since it is a stray read in a library aimed at alpha chains, this beta chain has a size that is not meaningful. This sequence joins TRBV10-3 and TRBJ2-3; 12 nucleotides agree with TRBD2. J was trimmed by 1 base and V by 6 bases; bases with no gene match: 5. The germline gives CDR1 ENHRY, CDR2 SYGVKD. The CDR3 is made up of 16 amino acids. CDR3: CAISRLAGEGTDTQYF. The CDR3 region has the DNA TGTGCCATCAGCCGACTAGCGGGAGAGGGCACAGATACGCAGTATTTT.

This clonotype was seen a handful of times. Because the library targeted alpha chains, this beta chain is an off-target read whose size means little. The genes are TRBV12-3 or TRBV12-4 and TRBJ1-5; no reliable D call. Trimming removed 1 base from V and 6 bases from J, with 10 bases in between. CDR3 size: 14 residues. CDR3 region: CASSLGAQGQPQHF. The CDR3, as DNA: TGTGCCAGCAGTTTAGGGGCCCAAGGTCAGCCCCAGCATTTT.

This clonotype was seen only once. Little can be read into the size of this beta chain, an off-target read in a library designed for alpha chains. J is TRBJ2-4 and V is TRBV27; 7 bases agree with TRBD1. Germline V lookup: CDR1 MNHEY, CDR2 SMNVEV (reference sequence). The CDR3 is 18 amino acids. V shed 3 bases, J shed 0 bases, and the junction held 11 bases outside the gene matches. This chain's CDR3 is CASSFRDRELLAKNIQYF. The CDR3 region has the DNA TGTGCCAGCAGTTTCCGGGACAGAGAATTGCTAGCCAAAAACATTCAGTACTTC.

This clonotype was recorded at least ten times. This beta chain turned up in a library designed for alpha chains; as an off-target read, its abundance says little. This chain joins TRBV6-5 and TRBJ2-1; 7 nucleotides align to TRBD2. The germline gives CDR1 MNHEY, CDR2 SVGAGI. The CDR3 has 19 amino acids. J was trimmed by 10 bases and V by 0 bases; bases with no gene match: 21. The CDR3, as DNA: TGTGCCAGCAGTTACTCGATCCCGGTGTCTAGCGGTTTTGGGGGGGAGCAGTTCTTC. Its protein product is CASSYSIPVSSGFGGEQFF.

This clonotype occurred many times. This beta chain turned up in a library designed for alpha chains; as an off-target read, its abundance says little. This chain uses TRBV28 with TRBJ2-7; possible D gene TRBD1, 6 bases. CDR1 and CDR2 from the germline V gene are MDHEN and SYDVKM. Trimming stripped 4 bases from V and 3 bases from J, with 16 bases between. The CDR3 sequence is 15 residues long. This CDR3 reads CASSYRGRGLYEQYF. The CDR3 nucleotides read TGTGCCAGCAGTTATCGGGGCAGGGGCCTCTACGAGCAGTACTTC.

This clonotype was counted many times. Little can be read into the size of this beta chain, an off-target read in a library designed for alpha chains. The V call is TRBV5-1, the J call TRBJ2-7, with 7 bases identical to TRBD1. The CDR3 loop spans 12 amino acids. The germline V gene encodes CDR1 SGHRS and CDR2 YFSETQ. V dropped 3 bases and J dropped 3; count of bases not matched to a gene: 0. This CDR3 reads CASSYRGYEQYF. DNA for the CDR3: TGCGCCAGCAGCTACAGGGGCTACGAGCAGTACTTC.

On this clonotype itself: This clone may be a read error of a much larger clone one base away. This beta chain slipped into a library made for alpha chains as a stray read, so its size is not meaningful. The rearrangement joins TRBV20-1 to TRBJ2-5; TRBD2 aligns across 8 bases. The V gene's germline CDR1 is DFQATT and CDR2 SNEGSKA (reference sequence). The CDR3 spans 15 residues. The CDR3 region is CSAREGQGKKESQYF. The CDR3 bases are TGCAGTGCCCGGGAGGGCCAGGGGAAGAAAGAGTCCCAGTACTTC.

This clonotype was observed many times. Little can be read into the size of this beta chain, an off-target read in a library designed for alpha chains. The genes are TRBV28 and TRBJ1-1; TRBD1 matches 7 bases. CDR3 length: 15 amino acids. J was trimmed by 1 base and V by 6 bases; bases with no gene match: 8. Per germline, CDR1 MDHEN and CDR2 SYDVKM. The CDR3 is CASRLQGSQNTEAFF. The CDR3 DNA follows: TGTGCCAGCAGATTACAGGGGTCCCAGAACACTGAAGCTTTCTTT.